One and the same sample provided the 25 T cell receptor beta chains below, sequenced in a study of cytomegalovirus exposure and HLA in healthy donors. It was with 60 Vbeta and 13 Jbeta primers that the PCR ran. Only in-frame clones appear in the TCRdb table, and some are missing; sequencing was by immunoSEQ multiplex PCR. This listing includes about 130,000 clones. Sequenced input: PBMCs. The receptor set was obtained from a woman aged 60-75 years in good health and CMV-seronegative.

V usage is TRBV5-1 and J usage is TRBJ1-4; D call uncertain. V was pared by 2 bases and J by 8 bases, with 16 bases between. The length of the CDR3 is 15 residues. Germline V gives CDR1 SGHRS, CDR2 YFSETQ. The CDR3 is CASSFGDTRGEKLFF. In DNA form, the CDR3 reads TGCGCCAGCAGCTTTGGTGACACACGGGGAGAAAAACTGTTTTTT.

This chain connects TRBV7-3 to TRBJ2-1; 8 bases match TRBD2. The trim removed 4 bases at V and 7 bases at J, leaving 6 bases unmatched. The CDR3 has 14 residues. In germline, CDR1 is SGHTA, CDR2 FQGTGA. Here the CDR3 reads CASSSGLGGNEQFF. The CDR3 DNA reads TGTGCCAGCAGCTCGGGACTAGGCGGTAATGAGCAGTTCTTC. The whole variable domain, filled in from reference TRBV7-3 and TRBJ2-1, reads GAGVSQTPSNKVTEKGKYVELRCDPISGHTALYWYRQSLGQGPEFLIYFQGTGAADDSGLPNDRFFAVRPEGSVSTLKIQRTERGDSAVYLCASSSGLGGNEQFFGPGTRLTVL.

The CDR3 DNA reads TGTGCCAGCAGCGTAGGTCTAGCGGGGGGTGGGTTTCAAGAGACCCAGTACTTC. Its protein is CASSVGLAGGGFQETQYF. J is TRBJ2-5 and V is TRBV9; 11 bases align to TRBD2. The germline V gene has CDR1 SGDLS and CDR2 YYNGEE. The CDR3 is 18 residues long. With V trimmed by 0 bases and J by 2 bases, 9 bases remained unmatched.

The chain has TRBV18 and TRBJ2-7; D is possibly TRBD1 (6 bases). The length of the CDR3 is 15 residues. The V gene's germline CDR1 is KGHSH and CDR2 LQKENI. V lost 0 bases to trimming and J lost 6 bases, with 15 bases between them. CDR3 loop: CASSPPGTPRGEQYF. CDR3 nucleotides: TGTGCCAGCTCACCACCCGGGACACCAAGGGGCGAGCAGTACTTC.

The chain has TRBV6-1 and TRBJ1-5; 7 positions match TRBD1. CDR3 length equals 15 residues. Germline lookup yields CDR1 MNHNS and CDR2 SASEGT. J lost 3 bases, V lost 6 bases, and 8 bases had no gene match. CDR3 in amino acids: CASSVDRAPNQPQHF. The CDR3 bases are TGTGCCAGCAGCGTCGACAGGGCCCCCAATCAGCCCCAGCATTTT.

V gene TRBV7-3 combines with J gene TRBJ2-2; tentative D call: TRBD2 (5 bases). The germline V gene has CDR1 SGHTA and CDR2 FQGTGA. Trimming cost V 5 bases and J 4 bases, with 17 bases left between them. The CDR3 spans 16 residues. The DNA for the CDR3 is TGTGCCAGCAGCCTTACCCGAGACACTAGCACCGGGGAGCTGTTTTTT. This codes for CASSLTRDTSTGELFF.

The chain combines TRBV9 with TRBJ2-2; TRBD2 aligns across 8 bases. The CDR3 totals 17 residues. V lost 4 bases and J lost 4; bases outside the gene matches: 12. The germline V gene encodes CDR1 SGDLS and CDR2 YYNGEE. The chain's CDR3 is CASSTPGVAGPTGELFF. The CDR3, as DNA: TGTGCCAGCAGCACCCCGGGGGTAGCGGGACCCACCGGGGAGCTGTTTTTT.

The chain recombines TRBV5-1 with TRBJ2-5; TRBD2 agrees at 14 bases. V lost 4 bases and J lost 5; bases outside the gene matches: 4. CDR1 and CDR2 (germline): SGHRS, YFSETQ. The CDR3 runs 15 residues. CDR3 sequence: CASSEGLAGVETQYF. CDR3 nucleotides: TGCGCCAGCAGCGAGGGACTAGCGGGAGTTGAGACCCAGTACTTC.

The V and J genes are TRBV6-4 and TRBJ2-3; TRBD1 is a possible D gene (6 bases). Germline values: CDR1 MRHNA, CDR2 SNTAGT. Trimming pared 5 bases from V and 3 bases from J, leaving 15 bases between. The CDR3 consists of 15 residues. The CDR3 region is CASSLEHDRTDTQYF. In DNA form, the CDR3 reads TGTGCCAGCAGTCTCGAACACGACAGGACAGATACGCAGTATTTT.

CDR3 nucleotides: TGTGCCACCAGCATGAAGAGCTCTGGAAACACCATATATTTT. It translates to CATSMKSSGNTIYF. J is TRBJ1-3 and V is TRBV15; D not certain. Germline V CDR1 and CDR2: LNHNV, YYDKDF (reference sequence). Deletions cut 4 bases from V and 0 bases from J, with 7 bases between. The CDR3 covers 14 residues.

CDR3 region: CASSVGQGASGNTIYF. DNA of the CDR3: TGTGCCAGCAGCGTAGGTCAGGGCGCCTCTGGAAACACCATATATTTT. The V and J genes are TRBV9 and TRBJ1-3; D is perhaps TRBD1 (5 bases). The V end was cut by 0 bases, the J end by 0 bases, with 10 bases between. Germline-derived CDR1 and CDR2 are SGDLS and YYNGEE. The CDR3 has 16 amino acids.

The chain carries TRBV6-5 and TRBJ2-5, with TRBD2 as a possible D gene (7 bases). Deletions cut 2 bases from V and 3 bases from J, with 13 bases between. This CDR3 is 15 amino acids long. Germline values: CDR1 MNHEY, CDR2 SVGAGI. CDR3 in amino acids: CASSYAGATEETQYF. The CDR3 region has the DNA TGTGCCAGCAGTTACGCGGGGGCCACCGAAGAGACCCAGTACTTC.

This CDR3 is CASSQAQETQYF. CDR3 bases: TGTGCCAGCAGCCAAGCACAAGAGACCCAGTACTTC. The J gene is TRBJ2-5, the V gene TRBV4-2; D not certain. The CDR3 length is 12 residues. Deletions cut 1 base from V and 2 bases from J, with 2 bases between. Per the germline V gene, CDR1 is LGHNA and CDR2 is YNFKEQ.

The chain combines TRBV11-3 with TRBJ2-3; TRBD2 might be the D (6 bases). Germline assignment: CDR1 SGHNT and CDR2 YENEEA. The CDR3 spans 14 residues. The V gene lost 3 bases and the J gene lost 3 bases, with 10 bases spanning the gap. DNA of the CDR3: TGTGCCAGCAGCTTGGGGGGAACGACAGATACGCAGTATTTT. Its protein is CASSLGGTTDTQYF.

The chain uses TRBV13 and TRBJ2-7; 9 bases are shared with TRBD1. Germline V gene sequence: CDR1 PRHDT, CDR2 FYEKMQ (reference sequence). With V trimmed by 4 bases and J by 4 bases, 8 bases remained unmatched. The CDR3 is 15 amino acids. For the CDR3, the DNA is TGTGCCAGCAGCTCCCCCGGGACAGGGAGGTACGAGCAGTACTTC. It is translated as CASSSPGTGRYEQYF.

The chain is built from TRBV7-6 and TRBJ2-5; the match to TRBD2 covers 7 bases. Germline V gene data show CDR1 as SGHVS and CDR2 as FNYEAQ. This CDR3 is built from 15 residues. V lost 5 bases, J lost 1 base, and 7 bases stayed unmatched. CDR3 amino acids: CASSVGRGTQETQYF. CDR3 DNA sequence: TGTGCCAGCAGCGTGGGGCGGGGGACCCAAGAGACCCAGTACTTC.

The V call is TRBV6-5, the J call TRBJ2-4; D unresolved. CDR1 is MNHEY and CDR2 is SVGAGI in the germline V gene. Trimming removed 6 bases from V and 9 bases from J, with 18 bases in between. The CDR3 is made up of 14 amino acids. The DNA of the CDR3 is TGTGCCAGCAGCTACAAGAGCGTCTCGGGCATTCAGTACTTC. Translation: CASSYKSVSGIQYF.

The genes are TRBV19 and TRBJ2-2, with 9 bases fitting TRBD2. The CDR3 covers 17 residues. V gave up 3 bases and J gave up 5 bases; unmatched junction bases: 10. Germline V CDR1 and CDR2: LNHDA, SQIVND (reference sequence). This chain's CDR3 is CASSILAGKTETGELFF. In DNA, the CDR3 is TGTGCCAGTAGTATTCTAGCGGGGAAGACGGAGACCGGGGAGCTGTTTTTT.

The chain links TRBV6-4 to TRBJ2-2, with a possible D match to TRBD2 (6 bases). Germline V gene sequence: CDR1 MRHNA, CDR2 SNTAGT. CDR3 length equals 14 residues. The V end lost 6 bases, the J end lost 3 bases, and 11 bases lay between the germline ends. The CDR3 DNA is TGTGCCAGCAGAACCTTAGCGGACACCGGGGAGCTGTTTTTT. Translated, it gives CASRTLADTGELFF.

V usage is TRBV2 and J usage is TRBJ2-3, with D perhaps matching TRBD1 (5 bases). Trimming cost V 7 bases and J 2 bases, with 13 bases left between them. This CDR3 region has 14 residues. CDR1 and CDR2 (germline): SNHLY, FYNNEI. This CDR3 reads CASKADTFTDTQYF. The CDR3 DNA reads TGTGCCAGCAAGGCGGACACTTTCACAGATACGCAGTATTTT.

The genes are TRBV6-1 and TRBJ1-2; no firm D call. Trimming took off 4 bases at V and 1 base at J, with 4 bases between the two ends. The CDR3 consists of 12 residues. From germline, CDR1 is MNHNS and CDR2 SASEGT. The CDR3 nucleotides are TGTGCCAGCAGTGTTAATAACTATGGCTACACCTTC. The encoded protein is CASSVNNYGYTF.

The chain has TRBV9 and TRBJ2-7, with 7 positions matching TRBD1. J lost 5 bases, V lost 3 bases, and 11 bases had no gene match. CDR3 length equals 15 residues. The germline V gene has CDR1 SGDLS and CDR2 YYNGEE. For the CDR3, the DNA is TGTGCCAGCAGCGCCGAGAGTAGGGGGCTCAACGAGCAGTACTTC. Translated: CASSAESRGLNEQYF. The complete variable domain, with remaining parts taken from reference TRBV9 and TRBJ2-7, reads DSGVTQTPKHLITATGQRVTLRCSPRSGDLSVYWYQQSLDQGLQFLIQYYNGEERAKGNILERFSAQQFPDLHSELNLSSLELGDSALYFCASSAESRGLNEQYFGPGTRLTVT.

The chain uses TRBV6-6 and TRBJ1-1; the D is unclear. Trimming cost V 6 bases and J 6 bases, with 11 bases left between them. The V gene's germline CDR1 is MNHNY and CDR2 SVGAGI (reference sequence). This CDR3 contains 12 residues. DNA for the CDR3: TGTGCCAGCAGATACGGAGAGGCTGAAGCTTTCTTT. Translation: CASRYGEAEAFF.

Points on this clone: One end of the junction is discordant with germline, which a read error may explain. The chain links TRBV7-7 to TRBJ2-1; 7 bases match TRBD1. The germline CDR1 and CDR2 sequences are SSHAT and FNYEAQ (reference sequence). The CDR3 contains 15 residues. The DNA of the CDR3 is TGTGCTAGCAGCTCAAGTGGGACAGCAAACAATGAGCAGTTCTTC. Protein sequence: CASSSSGTANNEQFF.

The gene calls are TRBV4-1 and TRBJ2-5, with D hard to call. The ends were cut back, 3 bases at V and 4 bases at J, with 6 bases in the middle. From germline, CDR1 is MGHRA and CDR2 YSYEKL. The CDR3 consists of 12 residues. In nucleotides, the CDR3 is TGCGCCAGCAGCCACCCCCTAGAGACCCAGTACTTC. Translating it yields CASSHPLETQYF.